The clone carrying this T cell receptor beta chain was seen ten or more times. Its antigen remains unknown. cDNA was made by 5'RACE with 10-nucleotide random UMIs. TCRdb redid the calling of the 5' RACE reads with MiXCR, one entry per CDR3 protein. This sample has roughly 100,000 distinct CDR3 sequences; less than 14% occur once, and the top ten carry more than 2.5%. These data are taken from a study of neurological immune-mediated disorders. Findings and limits, study-wide: The absence of any CDR3 amino acid sequence shared by expanded clones across subjects suggests that repertoires were private in all groups.

Indicated time point: longitudinal time-point 3. Libraries used 2 million unsorted PBMCs kept frozen in RNAlater. V trimming: 3 bases; J trimming: 4 bases; junction bases outside the gene matches: 7. This CDR3 has 16 amino acids. Germline values: CDR1 SGDLS, CDR2 YYNGEE. The sequenced sample consisted of PBMCs. This receptor was obtained from a female donor with HTLV-1-associated myelopathy (HAM/TSP). This chain connects TRBV9 to TRBJ2-1; 10 nucleotides agree with TRBD1. The CDR3: CASSASGTGVYNEQFF. The CDR3 bases are TGTGCCAGCAGCGCGTCCGGGACAGGGGTATACAATGAGCAGTTCTTC.